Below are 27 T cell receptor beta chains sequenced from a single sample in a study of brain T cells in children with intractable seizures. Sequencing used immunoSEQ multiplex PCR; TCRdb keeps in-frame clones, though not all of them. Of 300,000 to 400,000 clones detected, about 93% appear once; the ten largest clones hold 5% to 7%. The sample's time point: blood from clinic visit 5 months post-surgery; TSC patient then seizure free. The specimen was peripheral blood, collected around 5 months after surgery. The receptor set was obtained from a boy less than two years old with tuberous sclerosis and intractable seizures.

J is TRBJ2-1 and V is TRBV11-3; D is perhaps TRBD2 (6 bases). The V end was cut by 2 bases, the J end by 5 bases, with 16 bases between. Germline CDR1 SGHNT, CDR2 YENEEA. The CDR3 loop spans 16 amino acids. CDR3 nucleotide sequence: TGTGCCAGCAGCTTACGTTCCGAGCGGAGGGACAATGAGCAGTTCTTC. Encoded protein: CASSLRSERRDNEQFF.

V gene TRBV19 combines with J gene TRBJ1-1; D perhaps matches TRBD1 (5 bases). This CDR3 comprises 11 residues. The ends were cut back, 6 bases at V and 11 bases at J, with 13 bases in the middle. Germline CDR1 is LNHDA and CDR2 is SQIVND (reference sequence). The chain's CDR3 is CASRIGGEAFF. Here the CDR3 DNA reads TGTGCCAGTAGAATCGGGGGGGAGGCTTTCTTT.

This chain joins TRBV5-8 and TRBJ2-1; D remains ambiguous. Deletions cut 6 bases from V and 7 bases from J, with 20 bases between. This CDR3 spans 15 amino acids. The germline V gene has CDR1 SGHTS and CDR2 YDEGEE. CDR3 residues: CASTTLRLESNEQFF. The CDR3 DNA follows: TGTGCCAGCACCACGCTACGCCTAGAATCAAATGAGCAGTTCTTC. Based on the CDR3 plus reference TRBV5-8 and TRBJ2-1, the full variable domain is EAGVTQSPTHLIKTRGQQATLRCSPISGHTSVYWYQQALGLGLQFLLWYDEGEERNRGNFPPRFSGRQFPNYSSELNVNALELEDSALYLCASTTLRLESNEQFFGPGTRLTVL.

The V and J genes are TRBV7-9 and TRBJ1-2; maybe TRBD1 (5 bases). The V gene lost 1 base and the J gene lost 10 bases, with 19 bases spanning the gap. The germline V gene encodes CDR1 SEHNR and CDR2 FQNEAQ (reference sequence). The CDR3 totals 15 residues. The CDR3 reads CASSLGVQGDFAYTF. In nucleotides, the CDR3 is TGTGCCAGCAGCTTAGGGGTCCAGGGAGACTTCGCCTACACCTTC.

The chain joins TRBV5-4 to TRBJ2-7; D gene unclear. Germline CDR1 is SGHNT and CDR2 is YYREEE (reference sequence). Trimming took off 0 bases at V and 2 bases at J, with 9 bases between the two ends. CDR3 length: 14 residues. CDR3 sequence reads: CASSLESAAYEQYF. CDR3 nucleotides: TGTGCCAGCAGCTTGGAATCGGCCGCCTACGAGCAGTACTTC.

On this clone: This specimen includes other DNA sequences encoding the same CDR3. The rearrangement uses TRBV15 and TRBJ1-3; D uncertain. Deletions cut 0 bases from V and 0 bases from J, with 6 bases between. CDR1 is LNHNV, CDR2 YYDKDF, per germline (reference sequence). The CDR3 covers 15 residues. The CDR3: CATSRDRGSGNTIYF. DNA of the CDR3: TGTGCCACCAGCAGAGATCGGGGCTCTGGAAACACCATATATTTT. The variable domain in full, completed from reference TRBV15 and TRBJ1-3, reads DAMVIQNPRYQVTQFGKPVTLSCSQTLNHNVMYWYQQKSSQAPKLLFHYYDKDFNNEADTPDNFQSRRPNTSFCFLDIRSPGLGDTAMYLCATSRDRGSGNTIYFGEGSWLTVV.

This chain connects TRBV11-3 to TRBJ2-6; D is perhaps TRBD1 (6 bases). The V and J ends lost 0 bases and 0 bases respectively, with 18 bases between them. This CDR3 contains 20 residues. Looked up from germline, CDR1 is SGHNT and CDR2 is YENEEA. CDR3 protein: CASSLDPRQDSASGANVLTF. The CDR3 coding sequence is TGTGCCAGCAGCTTAGACCCCAGACAGGATTCCGCCTCTGGGGCCAACGTCCTGACTTTC. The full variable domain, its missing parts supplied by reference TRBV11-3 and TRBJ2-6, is EAGVVQSPRYKIIEKKQPVAFWCNPISGHNTLYWYLQNLGQGPELLIRYENEEAVDDSQLPKDRFSAERLKGVDSTLKIQPAELGDSAVYLCASSLDPRQDSASGANVLTFGAGSRLTVL.

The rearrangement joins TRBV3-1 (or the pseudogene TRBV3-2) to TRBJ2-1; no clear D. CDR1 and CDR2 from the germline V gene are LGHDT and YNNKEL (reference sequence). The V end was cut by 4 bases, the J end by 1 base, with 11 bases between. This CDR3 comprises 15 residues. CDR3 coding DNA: TGTGCCAGCAGCCCCGAACGTGTTTCCTACAATGAGCAGTTCTTC. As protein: CASSPERVSYNEQFF.

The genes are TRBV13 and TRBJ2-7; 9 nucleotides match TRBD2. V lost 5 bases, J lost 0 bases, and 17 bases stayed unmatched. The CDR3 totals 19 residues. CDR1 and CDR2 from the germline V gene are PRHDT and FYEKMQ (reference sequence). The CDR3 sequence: CASSRRLLSGGPSSYEQYF. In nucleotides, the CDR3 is TGTGCCAGCAGCAGACGGTTGCTTAGCGGGGGACCAAGCTCCTACGAGCAGTACTTC.

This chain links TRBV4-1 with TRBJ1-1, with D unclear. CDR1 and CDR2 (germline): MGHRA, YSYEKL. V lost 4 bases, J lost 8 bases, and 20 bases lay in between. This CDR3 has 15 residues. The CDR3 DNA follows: TGCGCCAGCAGCCGAAGCTTCGACCGGCTACCCGAAGCTTTCTTT. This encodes CASSRSFDRLPEAFF.

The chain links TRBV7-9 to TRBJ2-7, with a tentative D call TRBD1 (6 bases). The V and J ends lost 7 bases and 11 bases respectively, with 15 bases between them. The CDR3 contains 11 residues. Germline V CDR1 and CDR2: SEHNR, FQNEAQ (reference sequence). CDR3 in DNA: TGTGCCAGCACCGAAGCAGGGGTGAAGTACTTC. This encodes CASTEAGVKYF.

The CDR3 here is CASSEAWWTGELFF. Here the CDR3 DNA reads TGTGCCAGCAGTGAAGCGTGGTGGACCGGGGAGCTGTTTTTT. The chain combines TRBV6-1 with TRBJ2-2; D not certain. CDR3 length equals 14 residues. V shed 0 bases and J shed 5 bases, with 7 bases lying between them. In germline, CDR1 is MNHNS, CDR2 SASEGT.

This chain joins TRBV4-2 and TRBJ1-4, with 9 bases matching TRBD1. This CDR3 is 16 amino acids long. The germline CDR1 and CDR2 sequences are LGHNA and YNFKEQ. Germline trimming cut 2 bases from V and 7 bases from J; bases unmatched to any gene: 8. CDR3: CASSQIPGQGFEKLFF. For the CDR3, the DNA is TGTGCCAGCAGCCAAATTCCGGGACAGGGCTTTGAAAAACTGTTTTTT.

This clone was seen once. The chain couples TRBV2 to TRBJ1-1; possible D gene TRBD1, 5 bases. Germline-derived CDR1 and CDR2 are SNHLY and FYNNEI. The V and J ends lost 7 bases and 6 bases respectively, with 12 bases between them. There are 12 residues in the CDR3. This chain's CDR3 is CASIGGGAEAFF. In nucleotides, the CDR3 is TGTGCCAGCATCGGGGGTGGGGCTGAAGCTTTCTTT.

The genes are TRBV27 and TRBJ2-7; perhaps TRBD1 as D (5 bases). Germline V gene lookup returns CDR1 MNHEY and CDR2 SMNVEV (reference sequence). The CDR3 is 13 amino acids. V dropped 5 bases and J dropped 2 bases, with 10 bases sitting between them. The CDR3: CASSPMTAYEQYF. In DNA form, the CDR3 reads TGTGCCAGCAGTCCGATGACAGCCTACGAGCAGTACTTC.

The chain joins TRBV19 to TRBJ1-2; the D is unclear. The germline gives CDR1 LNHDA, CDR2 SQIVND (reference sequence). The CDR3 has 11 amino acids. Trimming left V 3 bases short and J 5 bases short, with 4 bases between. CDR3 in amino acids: CASSMAYGYTF. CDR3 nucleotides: TGTGCCAGTAGTATGGCTTATGGCTACACCTTC.

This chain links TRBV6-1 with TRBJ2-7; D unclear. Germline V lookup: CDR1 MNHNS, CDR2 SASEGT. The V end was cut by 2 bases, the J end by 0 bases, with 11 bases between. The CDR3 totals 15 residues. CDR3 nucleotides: TGTGCCAGCAGTGAATTTGAACTATACTCCTACGAGCAGTACTTC. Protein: CASSEFELYSYEQYF.

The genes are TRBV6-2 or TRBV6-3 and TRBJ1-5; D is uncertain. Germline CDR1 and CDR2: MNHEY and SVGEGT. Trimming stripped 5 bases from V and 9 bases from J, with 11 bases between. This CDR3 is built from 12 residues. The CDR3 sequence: CASSHEAGPQHF. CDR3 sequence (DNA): TGTGCCAGCAGTCACGAAGCCGGGCCCCAGCATTTT.

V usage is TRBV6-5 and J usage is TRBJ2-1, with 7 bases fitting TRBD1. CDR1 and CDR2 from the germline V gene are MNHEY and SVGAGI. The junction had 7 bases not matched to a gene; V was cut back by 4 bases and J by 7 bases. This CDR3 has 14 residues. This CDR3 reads CASSSRQGRNEQFF. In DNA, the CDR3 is TGTGCCAGCAGTTCCAGACAGGGACGGAATGAGCAGTTCTTC.

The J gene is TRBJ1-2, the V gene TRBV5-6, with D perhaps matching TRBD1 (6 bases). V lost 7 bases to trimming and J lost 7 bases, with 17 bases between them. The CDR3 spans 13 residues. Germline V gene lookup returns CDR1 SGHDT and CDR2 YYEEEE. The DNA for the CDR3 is TGTGCCAGCGGAAAATTGGGGACAAGTGGCTACACCTTC. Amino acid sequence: CASGKLGTSGYTF.

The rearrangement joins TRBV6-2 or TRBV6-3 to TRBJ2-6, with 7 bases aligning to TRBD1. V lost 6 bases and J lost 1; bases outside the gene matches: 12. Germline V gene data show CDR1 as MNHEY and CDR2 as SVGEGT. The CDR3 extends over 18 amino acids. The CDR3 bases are TGTGCCAGCAGCAGACTCCGGGACAGTGGGTCTGGGGCCAACGTCCTGACTTTC. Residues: CASSRLRDSGSGANVLTF.

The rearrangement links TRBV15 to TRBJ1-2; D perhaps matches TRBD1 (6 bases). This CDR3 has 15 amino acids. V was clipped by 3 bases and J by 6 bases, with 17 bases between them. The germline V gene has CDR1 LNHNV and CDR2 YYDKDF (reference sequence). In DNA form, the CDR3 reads TGTGCCACCAGCAGCCGTAGACAGGTCCTAAATGGCTACACCTTC. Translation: CATSSRRQVLNGYTF.

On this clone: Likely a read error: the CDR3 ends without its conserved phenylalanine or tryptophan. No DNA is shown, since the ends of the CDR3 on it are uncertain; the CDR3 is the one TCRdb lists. The CDR3 spells CATSRAEP. The chain uses TRBV15 and TRBJ2-3; the table names TRBD1, a call not compared with the DNA. Germline V gene sequence: CDR1 LNHNV, CDR2 YYDKDF (reference sequence). The CDR3 is 8 residues long, counting both termini.

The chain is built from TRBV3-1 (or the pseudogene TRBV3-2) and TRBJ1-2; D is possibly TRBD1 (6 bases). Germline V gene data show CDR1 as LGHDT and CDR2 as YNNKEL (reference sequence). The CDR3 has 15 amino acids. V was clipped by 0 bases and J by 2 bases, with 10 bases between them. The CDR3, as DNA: TGTGCCAGCAGCCAAGACTCCCAGGGGAACTATGGCTACACCTTC. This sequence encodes CASSQDSQGNYGYTF.

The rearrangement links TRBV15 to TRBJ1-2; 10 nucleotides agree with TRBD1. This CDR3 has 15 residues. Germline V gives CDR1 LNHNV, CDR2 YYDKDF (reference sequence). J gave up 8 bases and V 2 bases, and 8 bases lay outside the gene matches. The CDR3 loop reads CATSRSGTGVTGYTF. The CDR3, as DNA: TGTGCCACCAGCAGATCCGGGACAGGGGTAACCGGCTACACCTTC.

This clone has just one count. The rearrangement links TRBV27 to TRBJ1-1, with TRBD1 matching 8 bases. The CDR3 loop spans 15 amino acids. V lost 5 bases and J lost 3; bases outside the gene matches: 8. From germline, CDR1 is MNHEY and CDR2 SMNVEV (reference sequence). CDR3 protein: CASSNGQGRDTEAFF. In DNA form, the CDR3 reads TGTGCCAGCAGTAACGGACAGGGAAGGGACACTGAAGCTTTCTTT.

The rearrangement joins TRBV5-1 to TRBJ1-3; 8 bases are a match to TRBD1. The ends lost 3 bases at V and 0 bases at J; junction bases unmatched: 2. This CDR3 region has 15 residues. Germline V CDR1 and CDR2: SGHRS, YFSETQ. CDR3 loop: CASSSTGGSGNTIYF. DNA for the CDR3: TGCGCCAGCAGCTCTACAGGGGGCTCTGGAAACACCATATATTTT.